This TCR beta chain emerged from a study of control samples from healthy donors and cancer patients. Germline CDR1 is LGHNA and CDR2 is YSLEER. V gave up 0 bases and J gave up 6 bases; unmatched junction bases: 2. CDR3 length: 15 residues. Sequencing used immunoSEQ multiplex PCR; TCRdb keeps in-frame clones, though not all of them. Of about 160,000 clones listed, approximately 96% are singletons. Sample: blood. The chain uses TRBV4-3 and TRBJ1-4; 9 bases fit TRBD1. The TCR comes from a woman aged 40 to 50 in good health. The CDR3: CASSQEDRGDEKLFF. The CDR3 DNA is TGCGCCAGCAGCCAAGAGGACAGGGGAGATGAAAAACTGTTTTTT.